Listed below are T cell receptor beta chains from one sample, sequenced in a study of blood T cell repertoires in COVID-19. Only in-frame clones appear in the TCRdb table, and some are missing; sequencing was by immunoSEQ multiplex PCR. Of 50,000 to 70,000 clones in the sample, roughly nine tenths are singletons; the top ten hold 7.5% to 9.5%. Sequencing used peripheral blood. The receptors were gathered from a woman aged 70-85 years with active COVID-19. Both conserved end residues are part of each CDR3. The order of the fields is J gene, D gene, clone size, V gene, CDR3 DNA, CDR3 protein. D genes are given only for firm matches. Not every row has a clone size; where given, it reads once, few, many or a size class.

>TRBJ1-4|.|.|TRBV5-1
TGCGCCAGCAGCTTGGTGGGGATTCCCTCGGGGAAACTGTTTTTT
CASSLVGIPSGKLFF
>TRBJ2-2|TRBD1|.|TRBV5-1
TGCGCCAGCAGCTTAGGACAGGCCTCGAACACCGGGGAGCTGTTTTTT
CASSLGQASNTGELFF
>TRBJ2-7|.|.|TRBV7-9
TGTGCCAGCAGCTTCGACAACTCCTACGAGCAGTACTTC
CASSFDNSYEQYF
>TRBJ1-5|.|.|TRBV3-1/TRBV3-2
TGTGCCAGCAGCCAAGGAACAGGGACGTACAATCAGCCCCAGCATTTT
CASSQGTGTYNQPQHF
>TRBJ1-1|.|once|TRBV5-1
TGCGCCAGCAGCTTGGGGAGGGACGCCCTGAACACTGAAGCTTTCTTT
CASSLGRDALNTEAFF
>TRBJ2-7|.|.|TRBV30
TGTGCCTGGAGTGTACCCGGGGAGGTTACGGCTCCGACCTCCTACGAGCAGTACTTC
CAWSVPGEVTAPTSYEQYF
>TRBJ1-2|.|.|TRBV20-1
TGCAGTGCTAGAGCAGGTCATGGCTACACCTTC
CSARAGHGYTF
>TRBJ2-7|TRBD1|once|TRBV5-6
TGTGCCAGCAGCTCGGACAGGGGTTCCTACGAGCAGTACTTC
CASSSDRGSYEQYF
>TRBJ2-1|.|.|TRBV24-1
TGTGCCACCAGTAGGGCAGGGGACGGGAATGAGCAGTTCTTC
CATSRAGDGNEQFF
>TRBJ1-4|.|few|TRBV28
TGTGCCAGCAGTCCAATGCGGGGGCGGGGTGAAAAACTGTTTTTT
CASSPMRGRGEKLFF
>TRBJ1-5|.|.|TRBV6-2/TRBV6-3
TGTGCCAGCAGCCTCGGACGGGGGACTACTTTACATTTT
CASSLGRGTTLHF
>TRBJ1-2|TRBD1|.|TRBV6-6
TGTGCCAGCAGTTACACAGGACAGGGGGCAAGGGGTGGCTACACCTTC
CASSYTGQGARGGYTF
>TRBJ1-6|TRBD1|few|TRBV9
TGTGCCAGCAGCGTCGAGACAGGGGTATCACCCCTCCACTTT
CASSVETGVSPLHF
>TRBJ2-1|TRBD1|.|TRBV10-1
TGCGCCAGCAGTGAGTCTTTGACAGGGGGATACAATGAGCAGTTCTTC
CASSESLTGGYNEQFF
>TRBJ2-7|.|.|TRBV4-1
TGCGCCAGCAGCCAAGATCGGGTCAGCACCTACGAGCAGTACTTC
CASSQDRVSTYEQYF
>TRBJ2-3|TRBD2|.|TRBV5-6
TGTGCCAGCAGCTTGGACGGTAGCGGGAAGTCATCAGATACGCAGTATTTT
CASSLDGSGKSSDTQYF